Listed below are T cell receptor beta chains from one sample, sequenced in a study of regulatory T cells in long-lasting Graves disease. One entry per CDR3 protein results from TCRdb running MiXCR on the multiplex PCR reads. The profile shows roughly 450,000 distinct CDR3 sequences, about 20% of them singletons. The material sequenced was peripheral blood mononuclear cells (PBMCs), taken when the disease was refractory, from a patient treated with antithyroid drugs. The receptors stem from a female donor with Graves disease. CDR3s include the opening cysteine and the closing phenylalanine or tryptophan. The D gene is left open where the match is weak. Size is omitted from some rows. Given values are once, few, many or a class for expanded clones.

>TRBJ1-1|few|TRBD1|13|TRBV15
CATSDRTGRNAFF
TGTGCCACCAGCGACCGGACAGGACGGAATGCTTTCTTT
>TRBJ2-7|many|-|11|TRBV12-3/TRBV12-4
CASSYNGEQYF
TGTGCCAGCAGTTACAACGGCGAGCAGTACTTC
>TRBJ2-2|few|TRBD2|17|TRBV6-1
CATTGLAGGLNTGELFF
TGTGCCACCACCGGACTAGCGGGAGGCCTGAACACCGGGGAGCTGTTTTTT
>TRBJ2-1|-|TRBD1|13|TRBV29-1
CSVVQGASNEQFF
TGCAGCGTCGTACAGGGGGCGAGCAATGAGCAGTTCTTC
>TRBJ2-2|-|TRBD2|14|TRBV20-1
CSAWTSGSTGELFF
TGCAGTGCGTGGACTAGCGGAAGTACCGGGGAGCTGTTTTTT
>TRBJ2-5|-|-|13|TRBV29-1
CSVEMGAGETQYF
TGCAGCGTTGAAATGGGGGCGGGGGAGACCCAGTACTTC
>TRBJ1-5|many|-|15|TRBV28
CASSFNPGARRPQHF
TGTGCCAGCAGTTTTAATCCAGGGGCTAGGCGGCCCCAGCATTTT
>TRBJ2-2|many|-|15|TRBV11-2
CASSLALVATGELFF
TGTGCCAGCAGCTTAGCGCTAGTTGCCACCGGGGAGCTGTTTTTT
>TRBJ1-5|many|-|15|TRBV7-9
CASSLSADPGQPQHF
TGTGCCAGCAGCCTCAGCGCCGACCCAGGTCAGCCCCAGCATTTT
>TRBJ2-7|few|TRBD2|17|TRBV27
CASSLRGSGEGRYEQYF
TGTGCCAGCAGTTTACGGGGTAGCGGGGAGGGTCGGTACGAGCAGTACTTC
>TRBJ2-5|many|-|15|TRBV11-1
CASSLGSSIQETQYF
TGTGCCAGCAGCTTAGGCAGTTCAATCCAAGAGACCCAGTACTTC
>TRBJ2-1|-|-|16|TRBV9
CASSVRVDLHYNEQFF
TGTGCCAGCAGCGTTAGAGTGGACCTCCACTACAATGAGCAGTTCTTC
>TRBJ1-1|-|-|13|TRBV6-5
CASSYALGGAAFF
TGTGCCAGCAGTTACGCCTTGGGGGGGGCGGCTTTCTTT
>TRBJ2-7|few|-|12|TRBV10-2
CASSPDRKEQYF
TGCGCCAGCAGTCCGGACAGAAAAGAGCAGTACTTC
>TRBJ2-5|few|TRBD2|15|TRBV7-9
CASSFPAGDRETQYF
TGTGCCAGCAGCTTCCCAGCGGGAGATAGGGAGACCCAGTACTTC
>TRBJ2-5|many|-|15|TRBV28
CASSSEVREFETQYF
TGTGCCAGCAGTTCCGAAGTGAGGGAATTTGAGACCCAGTACTTC
>TRBJ1-3|many|-|16|TRBV12-3/TRBV12-4
CASSLKGPISGNTIYF
TGTGCCAGCAGTTTAAAAGGGCCCATCTCTGGAAACACCATATATTTT